The rows below give T cell receptor beta chains drawn from one sample of a study of early T cells in non-severe SARS-CoV-2 infection. TCRdb processed the 5' RACE reads anew with MiXCR; each CDR3 protein has one entry. The sample carries under 45,000 distinct CDR3 sequences, about 8% recorded once. Here the sequenced sample was whole blood, taken at baseline. These receptor sequences come from an adult who was a healthcare worker with PCR-confirmed SARS-CoV-2 infection or an uninfected control (not recorded which). Each CDR3 is given with its conserved first and last residue. A D gene is named only where the DNA matches it firmly. Clone size is given for some rows only: seen once, a few or many times, or a class if the clone is expanded.

J | D | V | size | CDR3 | DNA
TRBJ2-3 | NA | TRBV28 | few | CASSTLGNTQYF | TGTGCCAGCAGTACCCTAGGGAATACGCAGTATTTT
TRBJ2-3 | TRBD2 | TRBV24-1 | many | CATSDWYVGLAVSDTQYF | TGTGCCACCAGTGATTGGTATGTGGGACTAGCGGTATCAGATACGCAGTATTTT
TRBJ2-1 | TRBD2 | TRBV20-1 | many | CSVRSGGGTYNEQFF | TGCAGTGTGCGCAGCGGGGGTGGCACCTACAATGAGCAGTTCTTC
TRBJ2-7 | NA | TRBV11-2 | NA | CASSLVGGLYEQYF | TGTGCCAGCAGCTTAGTAGGAGGACTCTACGAGCAGTACTTC
TRBJ2-7 | TRBD1 | TRBV5-4 | NA | CASGPGQGSHEQYF | TGTGCCAGCGGCCCGGGACAGGGGTCCCACGAGCAGTACTTC
TRBJ2-7 | NA | TRBV5-1 | few | CASSLPRVPYEQYF | TGCGCCAGCAGCCTCCCGAGGGTACCGTACGAGCAGTACTTC
TRBJ1-5 | NA | TRBV12-3/TRBV12-4 | many | CASSFGVRSNQPQHF | TGTGCCAGCAGTTTTGGGGTTCGGAGCAATCAGCCCCAGCATTTT
TRBJ1-2 | NA | TRBV6-6 | NA | CASSLDPNYGYTF | TGTGCCAGCAGTCTCGACCCAAACTATGGCTACACCTTC
TRBJ1-5 | NA | TRBV29-1 | NA | CSVRDNHNQPQHF | TGCAGCGTCCGGGACAATCACAATCAGCCCCAGCATTTT
TRBJ2-6 | NA | TRBV4-3 | many | CASSQVEGSGANVLTF | TGCGCCAGCAGCCAAGTAGAGGGATCTGGGGCCAACGTCCTGACTTTC
TRBJ2-5 | NA | TRBV11-2 | many | CASSLFATQETQYF | TGTGCCAGCAGCTTATTCGCGACACAAGAGACCCAGTACTTC
TRBJ2-1 | NA | TRBV6-2/TRBV6-3 | few | CASSYSSEQFF | TGTGCCAGCAGTTACTCTTCTGAGCAGTTCTTC
TRBJ2-1 | NA | TRBV20-1 | few | CSAREGGLYNEQFF | TGCAGTGCTAGAGAGGGGGGCCTCTACAATGAGCAGTTCTTC
TRBJ2-3 | NA | TRBV24-1 | few | CATSANTPDTQYF | TGTGCCACCAGTGCCAACACGCCAGATACGCAGTATTTT
TRBJ1-4 | NA | TRBV5-8 | many | CASGPSGTVNEKLFF | TGTGCCAGCGGACCAAGTGGGACGGTAAACGAAAAACTGTTTTTT
TRBJ2-5 | NA | TRBV29-1 | many | CSVAFGRETQYF | TGCAGCGTTGCTTTCGGCCGGGAGACCCAGTACTTC
TRBJ1-5 | TRBD1 | TRBV20-1 | many | CSARGNTGEGKPQHF | TGCAGTGCTAGAGGAAATACAGGGGAAGGAAAGCCCCAGCATTTT
TRBJ1-3 | NA | TRBV11-2 | many | CASSQAGTASGNTIYF | TGTGCCAGCAGCCAGGCCGGAACAGCCTCTGGAAACACCATATATTTT
TRBJ2-5 | NA | TRBV9 | NA | CASSAPDSLAQYF | TGTGCCAGCAGCGCTCCTGACTCGTTAGCCCAGTACTTC
TRBJ2-3 | NA | TRBV7-9 | many | CASSKGLADTQYF | TGTGCCAGCAGCAAGGGCCTGGCAGATACGCAGTATTTT
TRBJ1-1 | NA | TRBV5-5 | many | CASSWTQLVTEAFF | TGTGCCAGCAGCTGGACACAGCTTGTAACTGAAGCTTTCTTT
TRBJ1-1 | NA | TRBV18 | NA | CASSLQGYTEAFF | TGTGCCAGCTCACTCCAGGGGTACACTGAAGCTTTCTTT
TRBJ1-5 | TRBD1 | TRBV5-1 | few | CASSLGTGGRQPQHF | TGCGCCAGCAGCTTGGGGACAGGGGGCCGTCAGCCCCAGCATTTT
TRBJ1-5 | NA | TRBV7-2 | few | CASSLYGLSNQPQHF | TGTGCCAGCAGCTTATATGGGCTTAGCAATCAGCCCCAGCATTTT
TRBJ1-4 | NA | TRBV10-1 | few | CASSEFSGEKLFF | TGCGCCAGCAGTGAGTTCTCCGGGGAAAAACTGTTTTTT
TRBJ2-5 | NA | TRBV5-1 | many | CASSLEYRETQYF | TGCGCCAGCAGCTTGGAGTACAGAGAGACCCAGTACTTC
TRBJ2-4 | NA | TRBV4-3 | NA | CASSQERLTAHIQYF | TGCGCCAGCAGCCAAGAACGCCTTACCGCGCACATTCAGTACTTC
TRBJ2-7 | NA | TRBV3-1 | NA | CASSHGQGKNEQYF | TGTGCCAGCAGCCATGGCCAGGGGAAAAACGAGCAGTACTTC
TRBJ2-7 | TRBD1 | TRBV20-1 | many | CSAKDRGDYEQYF | TGCAGTGCTAAGGACAGGGGAGACTACGAGCAGTACTTC
TRBJ2-7 | TRBD1 | TRBV18 | NA | CASSLATFSDRGPEQYF | TGTGCCAGCTCACTAGCCACGTTTAGCGACAGGGGGCCCGAGCAGTACTTC
TRBJ2-3 | NA | TRBV6-5 | many | CASTQGRGQDTQYF | TGTGCCAGCACCCAAGGGCGGGGGCAAGATACGCAGTATTTT
TRBJ1-6 | NA | TRBV28 | many | CASSPPGGVMSPLHF | TGTGCCAGCAGCCCACCGGGAGGCGTTATGTCACCCCTCCACTTT
TRBJ1-5 | NA | TRBV28 | NA | CASSGRSGPSNQPQHF | TGTGCCAGCAGTGGTCGATCGGGACCAAGCAATCAGCCCCAGCATTTT
TRBJ2-3 | TRBD2 | TRBV5-1 | once | CASSTTSGGTDTQYF | TGCGCCAGCAGCACGACTAGCGGGGGCACAGATACGCAGTATTTT
TRBJ2-7 | NA | TRBV28 | many | CASSLGFQGSYEQYF | TGTGCCAGCAGTTTGGGTTTCCAGGGCTCCTACGAGCAGTACTTC
TRBJ1-1 | NA | TRBV5-4 | NA | CASSLDQSPMNTEAFF | TGTGCCAGCAGCTTGGATCAGAGTCCCATGAACACTGAAGCTTTCTTT
TRBJ2-7 | TRBD1 | TRBV12-3/TRBV12-4 | NA | CASSLDRERPYEQYF | TGTGCCAGCAGTCTTGACAGGGAAAGACCCTACGAGCAGTACTTC
TRBJ2-7 | TRBD1 | TRBV13 | many | CASSPGQGVYEQYF | TGTGCCAGCAGCCCAGGACAGGGGGTCTACGAGCAGTACTTC
TRBJ1-3 | NA | TRBV5-1 | many | CASSPSTGTPSSGNTIYF | TGCGCCAGCAGCCCCAGCACAGGGACACCGAGCTCTGGAAACACCATATATTTT
TRBJ2-6 | NA | TRBV6-4 | NA | CASSDSVPGANVLTF | TGTGCCAGCAGTGACTCGGTCCCCGGGGCCAACGTCCTGACTTTC
TRBJ2-2 | TRBD2 | TRBV12-3/TRBV12-4 | NA | CATREQADIGELFF | TGTGCCACGCGGGAGCAGGCCGACATCGGGGAGCTGTTTTTT
TRBJ1-1 | NA | TRBV20-1 | few | CSARDFYRESAEAFF | TGCAGTGCTAGAGATTTTTATAGGGAGTCCGCTGAAGCTTTCTTT
TRBJ2-1 | NA | TRBV6-4 | NA | CASSDSGTSYNEQFF | TGTGCCAGCAGTGACTCGGGGACAAGCTACAATGAGCAGTTCTTC
TRBJ2-2 | TRBD2 | TRBV7-2 | medium-sized | CASSPSRLAGVDGELFF | TGTGCCAGCAGCCCGTCCAGACTAGCGGGGGTGGATGGGGAGCTGTTTTTT
TRBJ2-2 | NA | TRBV7-6 | NA | CASSLVPEPNTGELFF | TGTGCCAGCAGCTTAGTTCCAGAGCCGAACACCGGGGAGCTGTTTTTT
TRBJ2-5 | NA | TRBV6-5 | many | CASSYSEAGRGKTQYF | TGTGCCAGCAGTTACTCGGAAGCGGGGAGGGGGAAGACCCAGTACTTC
TRBJ2-2 | NA | TRBV2 | many | CASSEEQGRLGELFF | TGTGCCAGCAGTGAGGAACAGGGACGGCTCGGGGAGCTGTTTTTT
TRBJ2-2 | NA | TRBV7-2 | few | CASMLTTGTGELFF | TGTGCCAGCATGCTAACCACAGGCACCGGGGAGCTGTTTTTT
TRBJ2-3 | TRBD2 | TRBV5-1 | few | CASSRMGLAGGKDTQYF | TGCGCCAGCAGCCGGATGGGACTAGCGGGGGGCAAAGATACGCAGTATTTT
TRBJ1-1 | NA | TRBV3-1 | many | CASSQYGTNTEAFF | TGTGCCAGCAGCCAATACGGCACGAACACTGAAGCTTTCTTT
TRBJ1-2 | TRBD1 | TRBV6-4 | few | CASSDSWTGGSGYTF | TGTGCCAGCAGTGACTCGTGGACAGGGGGAAGTGGCTACACCTTC
TRBJ1-1 | TRBD1 | TRBV2 | many | CASSRTGQGTEAFF | TGTGCCAGCAGCAGGACAGGGCAGGGAACTGAAGCTTTCTTT
TRBJ1-6 | NA | TRBV7-3 | few | CASSLTAANSPLHF | TGTGCCAGCAGCTTAACGGCAGCGAATTCACCCCTCCACTTT
TRBJ2-2 | NA | TRBV19 | few | CASSYPRRLGETGELFF | TGTGCCAGTAGTTACCCCCGGCGCCTCGGGGAAACCGGGGAGCTGTTTTTT
TRBJ1-3 | NA | TRBV12-3/TRBV12-4 | few | CASIGTGNTIYF | TGTGCCAGCATAGGGACTGGAAACACCATATATTTT
TRBJ1-1 | NA | TRBV7-9 | many | CASSSAGTAKAFF | TGTGCCAGCAGCTCTGCGGGGACCGCGAAAGCTTTCTTT
TRBJ2-7 | NA | TRBV19 | many | CASSDRGGAYEQYF | TGTGCCAGTAGTGATCGAGGAGGGGCCTACGAGCAGTACTTC